This T cell receptor (beta chain) was recovered during a study of cytomegalovirus exposure and HLA in healthy donors. Whole-study context: Out of 150 million to 200 million T cells, an earlier analysis found about 120 million unique TCR beta sequences in total. General study findings and limits: In a later analysis, parvovirus B19, influenza, CMV and Epstein-Barr virus appeared linked to several top co-occurrence clusters. In vitro, three CMV-associated chains proved specific for CMV antigens. The investigators catalogued 160 or so TCR beta chains as cytomegalovirus-associated.

As concerns this clone: Its target is unknown.

Germline CDR1 reads MDHEN; CDR2 reads SYDVKM. This CDR3 is built from 12 residues. The V end was cut by 0 bases, the J end by 9 bases, with 6 bases between. The study ran its PCR with 60 Vbeta and 13 Jbeta primers. Some clones are missing from TCRdb's copy, which holds only in-frame ones; the method was immunoSEQ multiplex PCR. The data show 100,000 to 150,000 clones, around 73% seen once. The genes are TRBV28 and TRBJ2-1; no definite D call. The source material was PBMCs. This sequence was found in a man between 60 and 75 years old in good health and CMV-seropositive. The CDR3, as DNA: TGTGCCAGCAGTTTATGGAGGCGTGAGCAGTTCTTC. It yields the protein CASSLWRREQFF.